This T cell receptor (beta chain) appears in the sequencing data of a study of T cells in Graves' hyperthyroidism and ophthalmopathy. Looking at the study overall: Peripheral blood was collected at initial diagnosis, before any treatment. The study's findings and limits: Most clonotypes expanded in the thyroid (above 0.001) were also present in blood. Stable hyperthyroidism and ophthalmopathy were separated using 13 V-J signatures. Prediction of ophthalmopathy progression came a median 6.5 months pre-onset.

Amplification yielded TCR beta CDR3 regions, with RNA transcripts as the source. A first-round RT-PCR of the TCR CDR3 used the HTBI primer set. TCRdb reanalysed the multiplex PCR reads using MiXCR and keeps one entry per CDR3 protein. The sample lists 650,000 to 700,000 distinct CDR3 sequences; roughly 17% were seen once. This clonotype was seen a handful of times. The antigen is unknown. The V gene lost 4 bases and the J gene lost 5 bases, with 7 bases spanning the gap. This CDR3 region has 13 residues. The V gene's germline CDR1 is KGHDR and CDR2 SFDVKD. This receptor was obtained from a man aged 45-65 years with Graves' hyperthyroidism. This sequence joins TRBV24-1 and TRBJ2-2, with D tentatively TRBD1 (5 bases). Sample: blood. The CDR3 region has the DNA TGTGCCACCAGTGACAGGGCTACCGGGGAGCTGTTTTTT. It is translated as CATSDRATGELFF.